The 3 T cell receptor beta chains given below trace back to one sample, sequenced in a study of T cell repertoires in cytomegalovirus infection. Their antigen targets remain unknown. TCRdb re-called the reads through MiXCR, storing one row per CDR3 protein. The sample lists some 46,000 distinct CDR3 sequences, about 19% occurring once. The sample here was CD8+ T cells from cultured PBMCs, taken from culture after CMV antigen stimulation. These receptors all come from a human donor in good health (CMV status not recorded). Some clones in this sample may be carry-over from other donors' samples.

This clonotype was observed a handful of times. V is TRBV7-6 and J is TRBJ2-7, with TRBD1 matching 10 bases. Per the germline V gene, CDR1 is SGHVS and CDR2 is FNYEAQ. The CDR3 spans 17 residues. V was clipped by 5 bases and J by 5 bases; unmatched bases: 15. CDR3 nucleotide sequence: TGTGCCAGCAGCCCCCTCCTGACAGGGGGCCCCGATGACGAGCAGTACTTC. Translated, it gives CASSPLLTGGPDDEQYF.

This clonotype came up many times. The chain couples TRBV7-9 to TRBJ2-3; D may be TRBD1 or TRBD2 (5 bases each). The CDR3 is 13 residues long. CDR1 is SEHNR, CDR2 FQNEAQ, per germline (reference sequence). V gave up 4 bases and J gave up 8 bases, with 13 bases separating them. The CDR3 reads CASSSGAQATQYF. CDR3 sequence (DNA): TGTGCCAGCAGCTCCGGGGCCCAAGCTACGCAGTATTTT.

CDR3 nucleotide sequence: TGCGCCAGCAGCCTCACCCGGGGGGGATCCTACAATGAGCAGTTCTTC. Protein: CASSLTRGGSYNEQFF. The V and J genes are TRBV5-1 and TRBJ2-1; 8 bases line up with TRBD2. The V gene end was trimmed by 4 bases and the J gene end by 1 base; junction bases not matched to a gene: 7. The CDR3 extends over 16 amino acids. Germline values: CDR1 SGHRS, CDR2 YFSETQ.